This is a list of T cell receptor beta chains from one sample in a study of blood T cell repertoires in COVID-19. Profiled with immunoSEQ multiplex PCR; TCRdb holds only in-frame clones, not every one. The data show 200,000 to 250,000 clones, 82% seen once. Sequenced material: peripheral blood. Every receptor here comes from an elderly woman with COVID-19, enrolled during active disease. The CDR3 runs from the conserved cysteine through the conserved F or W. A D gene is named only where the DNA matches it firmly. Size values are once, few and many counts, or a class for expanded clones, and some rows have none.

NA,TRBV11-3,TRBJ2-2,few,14,CASRPTGNTGELFF,TGTGCCAGCAGACCAACAGGGAACACCGGGGAGCTGTTTTTT
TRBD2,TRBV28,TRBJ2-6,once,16,CASSPGGSLGANVLTF,TGTGCCAGCAGTCCCGGGGGGTCCCTTGGGGCCAACGTCCTGACTTTC
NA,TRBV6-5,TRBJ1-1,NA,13,CASSEPERVRAFF,TGTGCCAGCAGCGAGCCCGAGAGGGTCAGAGCTTTCTTT
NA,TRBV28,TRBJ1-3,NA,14,CASRPRGGGNTIYF,TGTGCCAGCAGACCGAGGGGGGGAGGAAACACCATATATTTT
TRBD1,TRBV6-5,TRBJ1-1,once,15,CASSPRQGARTEAFF,TGTGCCAGCAGCCCCCGACAGGGGGCGCGAACTGAAGCTTTCTTT
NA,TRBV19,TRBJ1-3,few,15,CASSTTIFTGNTIYF,TGTGCCAGTAGTACCACAATATTTACTGGAAACACCATATATTTT
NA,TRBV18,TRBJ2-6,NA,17,CASSRLRQTSGANVLTF,TGTGCCAGCTCAAGACTCCGACAGACCTCTGGGGCCAACGTCCTGACTTTC
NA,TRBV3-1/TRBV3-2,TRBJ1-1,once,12,CASILQPSEAFF,TGTGCCAGCATCCTACAGCCATCTGAAGCTTTCTTT
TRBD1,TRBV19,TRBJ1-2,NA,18,CASSLSLRDRGRVGGYTF,TGTGCCAGTAGTCTATCGCTCCGGGACAGGGGGCGCGTGGGTGGCTACACCTTC
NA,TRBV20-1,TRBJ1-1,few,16,CSASGEAGRRNTEAFF,TGCAGTGCTAGTGGGGAAGCGGGGAGAAGGAACACTGAAGCTTTCTTT
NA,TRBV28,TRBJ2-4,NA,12,CASSLTGNIQYF,TGTGCCAGCAGTTTAACAGGAAACATTCAGTACTTC
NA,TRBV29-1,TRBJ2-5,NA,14,CSVEVAENQETQYF,TGCAGCGTTGAAGTGGCGGAAAATCAAGAGACCCAGTACTTC
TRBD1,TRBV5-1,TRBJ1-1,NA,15,CASSPGTGGGSEAFF,TGCGCCAGCAGCCCCGGGACAGGGGGCGGTTCTGAAGCTTTCTTT
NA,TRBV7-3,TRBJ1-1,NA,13,CASSGQPNTEAFF,TGTGCCAGCAGCGGACAGCCGAACACTGAAGCTTTCTTT
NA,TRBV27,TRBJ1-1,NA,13,CASSSGLWTEAFF,TGTGCCAGCAGCTCAGGGTTATGGACTGAAGCTTTCTTT
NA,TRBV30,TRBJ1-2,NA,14,CAWIHGGGNYGYTF,TGTGCCTGGATCCACGGGGGAGGGAACTATGGCTACACCTTC
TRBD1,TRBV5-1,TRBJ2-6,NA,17,CASRLDRVSSGANVLTF,TGCGCCAGCAGACTTGACAGGGTCAGCTCTGGGGCCAACGTCCTGACTTTC
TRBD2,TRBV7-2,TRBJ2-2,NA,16,CASSTTGTSNTGELFF,TGTGCCAGCAGCACAACCGGGACTAGTAACACCGGGGAGCTGTTTTTT
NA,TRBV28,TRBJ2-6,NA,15,CASSQSGSGANVLTF,TGTGCCAGCAGTCAATCAGGATCTGGGGCCAACGTCCTGACTTTC
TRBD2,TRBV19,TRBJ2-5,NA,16,CASTATGGGVAETQYF,TGTGCCAGTACCGCGACTGGCGGGGGGGTGGCAGAGACCCAGTACTTC
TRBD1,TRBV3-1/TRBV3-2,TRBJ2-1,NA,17,CASSRWLDRGAYNEQFF,TGTGCCAGCAGCCGTTGGCTGGACAGGGGGGCCTACAATGAGCAGTTCTTC
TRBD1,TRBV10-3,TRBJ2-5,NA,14,CAISAVGDRETQYF,TGTGCCATCAGTGCGGTGGGGGACAGGGAGACCCAGTACTTC
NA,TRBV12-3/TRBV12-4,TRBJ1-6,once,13,CASSPRSGAPLHF,TGTGCCAGCAGTCCGCGATCAGGGGCACCCCTCCACTTT
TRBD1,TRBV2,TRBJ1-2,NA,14,CASSMTGDWGGYTF,TGTGCCAGCAGTATGACAGGGGACTGGGGGGGCTACACCTTC
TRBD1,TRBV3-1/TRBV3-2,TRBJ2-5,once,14,CASSRRQGAETQYF,TGTGCCAGCAGCCGCAGACAGGGGGCTGAGACCCAGTACTTC
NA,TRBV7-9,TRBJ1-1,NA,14,CASSSPRGYTEAFF,TGTGCCAGCAGCTCACCTCGGGGGTACACTGAAGCTTTCTTT
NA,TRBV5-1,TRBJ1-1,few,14,CASSLAGSYREAFF,TGCGCCAGCAGCTTGGCCGGGAGTTATCGGGAAGCTTTCTTT
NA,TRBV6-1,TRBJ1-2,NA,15,CASSEPAGSSYGYTF,TGTGCCAGCAGTGAGCCCGCAGGGTCGAGCTATGGCTACACCTTC
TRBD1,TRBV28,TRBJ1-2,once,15,CASGPRGRQYYGYTF,TGTGCCAGCGGCCCCAGGGGGCGTCAATACTATGGCTACACCTTC
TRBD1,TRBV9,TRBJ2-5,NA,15,CASSPEDRGLKTQYF,TGTGCCAGCAGCCCTGAGGACAGGGGGCTGAAGACCCAGTACTTC
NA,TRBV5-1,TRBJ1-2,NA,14,CASSLAGGDYGYTF,TGCGCCAGCAGCTTGGCCGGGGGGGACTATGGCTACACCTTC